The T cell receptor beta chain described here comes from a study of T cell responses to AZD1222 COVID-19 vaccine. Findings and caveats of the study: The repertoires were collected only after the peak T cell response.

The table came from immunoSEQ multiplex PCR; TCRdb's copy has only in-frame clones and leaves some out. The table includes some 120,000 clones, less than 95% detected once. To note about this clone: Its cognate antigen is unknown.

This clonotype originated in an adult in good health. This specimen was peripheral blood, taken on day 0 of MenACWY control vaccination.

CDR3 in DNA: TGTGCCAGCAGTTTACATAAGACGGACAAGCTCAATCAGCCCCAGCATTTT. Its protein product is CASSLHKTDKLNQPQHF. The V gene is TRBV28, the J gene TRBJ1-5; perhaps TRBD1 as D (5 bases). Trimming stripped 2 bases from V and 3 bases from J, with 17 bases between. Germline loops: CDR1 MDHEN, CDR2 SYDVKM. The CDR3 length is 17 residues. The complete variable domain, with remaining parts taken from reference TRBV28 and TRBJ1-5, reads DVKVTQSSRYLVKRTGEKVFLECVQDMDHENMFWYRQDPGLGLRLIYFSYDVKMKEKGDIPEGYSVSREKKERFSLILESASTNQTSMYLCASSLHKTDKLNQPQHFGDGTRLSIL.